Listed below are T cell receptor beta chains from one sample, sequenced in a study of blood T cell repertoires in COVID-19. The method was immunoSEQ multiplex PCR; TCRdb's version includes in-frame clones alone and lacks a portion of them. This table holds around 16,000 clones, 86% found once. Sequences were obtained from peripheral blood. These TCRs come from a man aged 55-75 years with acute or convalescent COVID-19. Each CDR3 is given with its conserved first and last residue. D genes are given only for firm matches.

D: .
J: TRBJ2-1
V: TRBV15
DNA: TGTGCCACCAGCAGAGATGCGGGGGAGCAGTTCTTC
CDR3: CATSRDAGEQFF

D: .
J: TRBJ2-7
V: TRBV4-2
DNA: TGTGCCAGCAGCCAAGAATCGGCGGGCTACGAGCAGTACTTC
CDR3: CASSQESAGYEQYF

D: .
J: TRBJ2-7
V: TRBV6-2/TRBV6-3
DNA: .
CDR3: CASSSSTGSATTSSYEQYF

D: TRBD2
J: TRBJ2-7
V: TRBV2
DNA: TGTGCCAGCAGTGGGACTAGCGGGAGGGCCAACGAGCAGTACTTC
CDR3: CASSGTSGRANEQYF

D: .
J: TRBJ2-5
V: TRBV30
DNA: TGTGCCTGGAGCTCGGGACAACTACAAGAGACCCAGTACTTC
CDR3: CAWSSGQLQETQYF

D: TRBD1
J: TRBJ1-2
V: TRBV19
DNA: TGTGCCAGTAGTATGGCAGGGGGTAGTTATGGCTACACCTTC
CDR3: CASSMAGGSYGYTF

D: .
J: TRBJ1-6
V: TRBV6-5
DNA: TGTGCCAGCAGTTACTCGGGCCACAATTCACCCCTCCACTTT
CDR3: CASSYSGHNSPLHF

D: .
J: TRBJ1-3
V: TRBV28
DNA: TGTGCCAGCAGTACCCCGGGGGGCGGAAACACCATATATTTT
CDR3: CASSTPGGGNTIYF

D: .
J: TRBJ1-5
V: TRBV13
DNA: TGTGCCAGCAGCTTAGGCCGGGAACGAAATCAGCCCCAGCATTTT
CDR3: CASSLGRERNQPQHF

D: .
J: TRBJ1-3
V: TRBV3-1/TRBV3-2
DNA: TGTGCCAGCAGCCAGAGTGGTTACACCATATATTTT
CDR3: CASSQSGYTIYF